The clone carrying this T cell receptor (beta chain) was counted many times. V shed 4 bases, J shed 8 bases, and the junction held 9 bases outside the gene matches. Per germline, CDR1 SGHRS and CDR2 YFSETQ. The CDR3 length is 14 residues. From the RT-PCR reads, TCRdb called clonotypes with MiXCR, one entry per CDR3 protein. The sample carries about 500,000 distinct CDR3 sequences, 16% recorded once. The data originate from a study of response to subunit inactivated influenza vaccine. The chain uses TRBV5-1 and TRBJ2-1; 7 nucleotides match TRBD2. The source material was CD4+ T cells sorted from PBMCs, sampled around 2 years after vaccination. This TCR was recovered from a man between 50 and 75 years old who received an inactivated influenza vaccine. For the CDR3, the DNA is TGCGCCAGCAGCACCCGGGGGAGCGGGGATGAGCAGTTCTTC. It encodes CASSTRGSGDEQFF.